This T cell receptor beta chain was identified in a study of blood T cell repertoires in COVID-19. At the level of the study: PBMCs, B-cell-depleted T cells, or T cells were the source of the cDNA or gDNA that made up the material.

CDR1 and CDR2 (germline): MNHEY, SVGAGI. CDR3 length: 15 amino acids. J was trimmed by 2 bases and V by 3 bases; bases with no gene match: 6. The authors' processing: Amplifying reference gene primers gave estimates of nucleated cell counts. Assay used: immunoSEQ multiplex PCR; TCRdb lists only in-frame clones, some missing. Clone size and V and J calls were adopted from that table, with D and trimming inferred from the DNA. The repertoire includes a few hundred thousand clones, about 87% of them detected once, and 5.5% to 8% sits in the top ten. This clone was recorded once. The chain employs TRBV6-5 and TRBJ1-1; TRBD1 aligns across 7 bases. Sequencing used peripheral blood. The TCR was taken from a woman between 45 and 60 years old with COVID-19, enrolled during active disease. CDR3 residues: CASSYRSGGNTEAFF. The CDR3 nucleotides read TGTGCCAGCAGTTATAGGTCAGGGGGAAACACTGAAGCTTTCTTT.